Below, one T cell receptor (beta chain) is given with its context. The sample originates from a study of blood T cell repertoires in COVID-19. Overall study: Italy, Spain and the United States were the sources of the convalescent and acute COVID-19 samples. PBMCs, B-cell-depleted T cells, or T cells were the source of the cDNA or gDNA that made up the material.

Trimming took off 6 bases at V and 3 bases at J, with 10 bases between the two ends. Germline assignment: CDR1 KGHDR and CDR2 SFDVKD. The CDR3 runs to 13 residues. As originally analysed: It was from reference gene primer amplification that nucleated cell counts were estimated. The assay was immunoSEQ multiplex PCR, and TCRdb's table has in-frame clones only and misses some. D and trimming were read from the DNA, whereas the V and J calls and clone size are those reported in that table. The profile shows roughly 100,000 clones, 60% to 80% of them singletons. The source of this sequence is a man in his sixties with active or convalescent COVID-19. Sequencing used peripheral blood. The chain carries TRBV24-1 and TRBJ2-5, with D perhaps matching TRBD1 (5 bases). The CDR3 DNA is TGTGCCACCAGTAAGGACACGGAAGAGACCCAGTACTTC. It translates to CATSKDTEETQYF.